This T cell receptor beta chain was obtained from a study of blood T cell repertoires in COVID-19. V trimming: 2 bases; J trimming: 7 bases; junction bases outside the gene matches: 7. Germline assignment: CDR1 LGHNA and CDR2 YNFKEQ. The CDR3 is 16 amino acids. Participant-reported clinical history was the basis for cohort assignment. The recovered donors of Cohort 3 showed two negative PCRs, clearance, or symptom resolution. This clone has just a few counts. As originally analysed: Quantification of nucleated cells was approximated via reference gene primer amplification. TCRdb keeps only in-frame clones here, not all; method: immunoSEQ multiplex PCR. That table is the source of V, J and clone size, and D and trimming were worked out from the DNA. The table records around 230,000 clones, approximately 80% of them present only once.

Sequenced input: PBMCs or T cells enriched from blood (not recorded which). The receptor was derived from a man aged 40-50 years who had recovered from COVID-19. J is TRBJ2-2 and V is TRBV4-2; 10 nucleotides align to TRBD2. CDR3 protein: CASSQLSGGADGELFF. The CDR3 DNA follows: TGTGCCAGCAGCCAATTAAGCGGGGGGGCCGACGGGGAGCTGTTTTTT.